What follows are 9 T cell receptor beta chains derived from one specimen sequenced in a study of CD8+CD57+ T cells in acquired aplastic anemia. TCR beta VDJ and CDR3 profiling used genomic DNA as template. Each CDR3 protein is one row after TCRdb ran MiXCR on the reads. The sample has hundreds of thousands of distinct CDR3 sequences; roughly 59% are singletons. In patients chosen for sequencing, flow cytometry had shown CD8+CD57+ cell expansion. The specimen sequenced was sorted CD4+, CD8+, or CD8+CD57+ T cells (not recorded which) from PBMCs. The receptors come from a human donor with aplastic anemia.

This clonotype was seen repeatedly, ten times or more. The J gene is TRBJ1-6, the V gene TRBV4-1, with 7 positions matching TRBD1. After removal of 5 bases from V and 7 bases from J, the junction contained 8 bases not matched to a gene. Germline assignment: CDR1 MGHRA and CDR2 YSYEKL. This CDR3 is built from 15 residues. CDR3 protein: CASSSWTGGNSPLHF. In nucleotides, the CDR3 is TGCGCCAGCAGCTCATGGACAGGCGGAAATTCACCCCTCCACTTT.

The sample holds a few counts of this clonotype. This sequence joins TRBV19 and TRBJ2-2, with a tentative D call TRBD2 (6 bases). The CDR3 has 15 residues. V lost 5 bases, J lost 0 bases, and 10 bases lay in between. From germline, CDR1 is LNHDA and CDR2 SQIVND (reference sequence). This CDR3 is CASSWSGSNTGELFF. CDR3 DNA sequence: TGTGCCAGTAGTTGGAGCGGGTCGAACACCGGGGAGCTGTTTTTT. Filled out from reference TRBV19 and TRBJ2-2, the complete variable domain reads DGGITQSPKYLFRKEGQNVTLSCEQNLNHDAMYWYRQDPGQGLRLIYYSQIVNDFQKGDIAEGYSVSREKKESFPLTVTSAQKNPTAFYLCASSWSGSNTGELFFGEGSRLTVL.

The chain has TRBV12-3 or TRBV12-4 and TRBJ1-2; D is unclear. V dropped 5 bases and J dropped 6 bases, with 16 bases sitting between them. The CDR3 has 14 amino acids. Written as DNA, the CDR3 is TGTGCCAGCAGTACCCGGGTCGTCTCCGATGGCTACACCTTC. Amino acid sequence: CASSTRVVSDGYTF.

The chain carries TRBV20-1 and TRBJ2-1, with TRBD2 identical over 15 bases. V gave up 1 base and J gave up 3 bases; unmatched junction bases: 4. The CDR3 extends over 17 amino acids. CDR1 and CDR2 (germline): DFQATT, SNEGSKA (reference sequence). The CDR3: CSARGTSGRDYYNEQFF. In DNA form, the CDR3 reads TGCAGTGCTAGAGGGACTAGCGGGAGGGATTACTACAATGAGCAGTTCTTC.

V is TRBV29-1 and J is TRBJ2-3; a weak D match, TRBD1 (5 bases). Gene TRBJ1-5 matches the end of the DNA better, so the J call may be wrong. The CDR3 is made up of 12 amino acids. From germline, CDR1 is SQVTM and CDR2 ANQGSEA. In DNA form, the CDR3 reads TGCAGTTACGGGACTAGCGGGAGGGCCCAGCATTTT. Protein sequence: CSYGTSGRAQHF.

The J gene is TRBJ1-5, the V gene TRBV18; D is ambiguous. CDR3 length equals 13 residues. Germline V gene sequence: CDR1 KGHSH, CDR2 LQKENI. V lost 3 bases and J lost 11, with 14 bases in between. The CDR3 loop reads CASSPTPWWSQHF. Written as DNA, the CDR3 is TGTGCCAGCTCACCCACCCCGTGGTGGTCCCAGCATTTT.

The CDR3 DNA reads TGCAGTGCTCAAAGGGATAATAGCGGTAATCAGCCCCAGCATTTT. As protein: CSAQRDNSGNQPQHF. V and J are TRBV20-1 and TRBJ1-5, with D hard to call. The CDR3 is 15 residues long. V was cut by 5 bases and J by 4 bases, with 18 bases left in between. Per the germline V gene, CDR1 is DFQATT and CDR2 is SNEGSKA (reference sequence).

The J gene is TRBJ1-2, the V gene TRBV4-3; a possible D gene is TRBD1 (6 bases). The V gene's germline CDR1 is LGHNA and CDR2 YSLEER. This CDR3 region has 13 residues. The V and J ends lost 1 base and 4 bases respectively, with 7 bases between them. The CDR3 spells CASSQGGGYGYTF. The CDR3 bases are TGCGCCAGCAGCCAAGGAGGGGGCTATGGCTACACCTTC.

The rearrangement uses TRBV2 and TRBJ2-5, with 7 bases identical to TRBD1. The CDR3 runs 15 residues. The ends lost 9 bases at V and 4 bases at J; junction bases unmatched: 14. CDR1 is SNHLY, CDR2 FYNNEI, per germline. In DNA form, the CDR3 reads TGTGCCAGTCGACAGGGACGGGTAGTATCAGAGACCCAGTACTTC. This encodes CASRQGRVVSETQYF. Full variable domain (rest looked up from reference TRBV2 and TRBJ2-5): EPEVTQTPSHQVTQMGQEVILRCVPISNHLYFYWYRQILGQKVEFLVSFYNNEISEKSEIFDDQFSVERPDGSNFTLKIRSTKLEDSAMYFCASRQGRVVSETQYFGPGTRLLVL.